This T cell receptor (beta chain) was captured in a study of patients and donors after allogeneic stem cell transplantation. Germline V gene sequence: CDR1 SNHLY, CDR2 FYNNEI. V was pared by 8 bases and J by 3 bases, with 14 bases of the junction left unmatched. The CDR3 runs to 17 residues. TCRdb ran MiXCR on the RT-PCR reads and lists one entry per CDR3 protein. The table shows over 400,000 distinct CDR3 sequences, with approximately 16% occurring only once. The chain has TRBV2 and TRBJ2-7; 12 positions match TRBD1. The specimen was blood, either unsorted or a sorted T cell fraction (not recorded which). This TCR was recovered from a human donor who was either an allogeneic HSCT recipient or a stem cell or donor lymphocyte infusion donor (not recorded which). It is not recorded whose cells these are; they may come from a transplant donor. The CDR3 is CASFRDRGQKSIYEQYF. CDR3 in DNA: TGTGCCAGCTTCCGGGACAGGGGGCAAAAGTCAATCTACGAGCAGTACTTC.